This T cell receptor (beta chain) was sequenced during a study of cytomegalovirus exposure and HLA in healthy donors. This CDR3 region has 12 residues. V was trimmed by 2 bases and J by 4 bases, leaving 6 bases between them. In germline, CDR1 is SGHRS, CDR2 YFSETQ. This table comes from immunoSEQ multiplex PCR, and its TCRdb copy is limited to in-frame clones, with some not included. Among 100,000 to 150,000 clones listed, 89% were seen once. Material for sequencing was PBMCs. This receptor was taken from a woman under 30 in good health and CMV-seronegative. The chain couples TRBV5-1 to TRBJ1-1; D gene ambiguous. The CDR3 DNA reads TGCGCCAGCAGCTTACGAGGCACTGAAGCTTTCTTT. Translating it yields CASSLRGTEAFF. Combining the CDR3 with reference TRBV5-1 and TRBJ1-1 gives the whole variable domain KAGVTQTPRYLIKTRGQQVTLSCSPISGHRSVSWYQQTPGQGLQFLFEYFSETQRNKGNFPGRFSGRQFSNSRSEMNVSTLELGDSALYLCASSLRGTEAFFGQGTRLTVV.